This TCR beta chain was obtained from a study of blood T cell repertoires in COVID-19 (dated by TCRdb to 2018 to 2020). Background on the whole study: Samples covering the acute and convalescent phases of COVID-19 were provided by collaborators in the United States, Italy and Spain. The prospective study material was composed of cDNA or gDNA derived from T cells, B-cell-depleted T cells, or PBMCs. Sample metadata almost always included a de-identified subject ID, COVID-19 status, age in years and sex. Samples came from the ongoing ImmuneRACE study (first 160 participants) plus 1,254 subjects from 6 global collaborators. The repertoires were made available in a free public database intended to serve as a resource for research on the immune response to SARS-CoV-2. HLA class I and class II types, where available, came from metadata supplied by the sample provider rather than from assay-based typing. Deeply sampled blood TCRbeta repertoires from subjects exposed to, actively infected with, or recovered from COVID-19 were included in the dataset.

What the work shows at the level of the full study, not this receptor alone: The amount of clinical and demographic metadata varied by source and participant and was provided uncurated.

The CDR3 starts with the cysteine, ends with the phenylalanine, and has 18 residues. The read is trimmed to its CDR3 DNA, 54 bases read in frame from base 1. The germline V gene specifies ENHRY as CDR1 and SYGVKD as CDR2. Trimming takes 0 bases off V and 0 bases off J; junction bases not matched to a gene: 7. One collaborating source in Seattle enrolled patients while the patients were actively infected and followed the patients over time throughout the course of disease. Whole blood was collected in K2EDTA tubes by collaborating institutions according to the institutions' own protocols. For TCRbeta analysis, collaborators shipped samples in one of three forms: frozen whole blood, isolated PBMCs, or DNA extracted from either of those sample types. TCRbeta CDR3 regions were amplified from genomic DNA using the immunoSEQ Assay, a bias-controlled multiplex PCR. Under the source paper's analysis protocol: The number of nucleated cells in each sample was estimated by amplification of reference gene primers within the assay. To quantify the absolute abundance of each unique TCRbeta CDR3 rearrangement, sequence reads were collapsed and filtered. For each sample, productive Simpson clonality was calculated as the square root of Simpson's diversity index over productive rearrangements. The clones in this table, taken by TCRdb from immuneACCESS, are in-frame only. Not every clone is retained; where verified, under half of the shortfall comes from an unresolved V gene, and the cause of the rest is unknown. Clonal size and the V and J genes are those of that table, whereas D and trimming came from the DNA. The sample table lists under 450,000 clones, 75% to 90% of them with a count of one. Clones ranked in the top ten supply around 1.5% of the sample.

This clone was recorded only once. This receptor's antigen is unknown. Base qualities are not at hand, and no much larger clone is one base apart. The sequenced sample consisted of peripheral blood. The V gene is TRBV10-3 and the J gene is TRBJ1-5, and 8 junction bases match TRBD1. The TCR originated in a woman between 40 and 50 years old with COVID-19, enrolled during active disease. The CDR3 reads CAISESRTGPYSNQPQHF. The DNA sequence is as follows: TGTGCCATCAGTGAGTCCAGGACAGGGCCGTATAGCAATCAGCCCCAGCATTTT.